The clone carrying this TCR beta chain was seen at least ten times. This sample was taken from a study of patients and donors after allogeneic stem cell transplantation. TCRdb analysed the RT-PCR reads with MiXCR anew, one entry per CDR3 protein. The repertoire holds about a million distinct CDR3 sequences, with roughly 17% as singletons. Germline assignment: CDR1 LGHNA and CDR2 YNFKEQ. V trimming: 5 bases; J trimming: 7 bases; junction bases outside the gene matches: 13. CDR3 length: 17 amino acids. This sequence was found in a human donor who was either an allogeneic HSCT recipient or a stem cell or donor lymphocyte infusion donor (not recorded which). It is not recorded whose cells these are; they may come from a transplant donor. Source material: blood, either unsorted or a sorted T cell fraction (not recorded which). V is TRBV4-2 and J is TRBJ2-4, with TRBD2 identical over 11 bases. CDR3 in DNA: TGTGCCAGCAGCTTCCAGGATAGCGGGAGGGCCGTGAACATTCAGTACTTC. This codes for CASSFQDSGRAVNIQYF.